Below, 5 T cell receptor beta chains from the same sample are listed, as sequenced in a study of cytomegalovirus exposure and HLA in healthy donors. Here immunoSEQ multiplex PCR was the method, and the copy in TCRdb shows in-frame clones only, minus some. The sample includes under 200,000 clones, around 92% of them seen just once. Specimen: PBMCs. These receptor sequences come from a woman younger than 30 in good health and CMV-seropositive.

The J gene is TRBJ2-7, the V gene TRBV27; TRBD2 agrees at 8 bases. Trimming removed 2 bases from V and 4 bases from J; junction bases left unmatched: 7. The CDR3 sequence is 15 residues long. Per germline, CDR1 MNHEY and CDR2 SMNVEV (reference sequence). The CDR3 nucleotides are TGTGCCAGCAGTTTAAGTATAGCGGGAACGTACGAGCAGTACTTC. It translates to CASSLSIAGTYEQYF.

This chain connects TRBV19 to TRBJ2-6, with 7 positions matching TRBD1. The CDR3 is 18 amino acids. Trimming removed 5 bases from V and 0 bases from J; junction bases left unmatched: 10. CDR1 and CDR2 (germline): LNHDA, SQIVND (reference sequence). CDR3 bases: TGTGCCAGTAGTGGGGGACAGACCGATTTCTCTGGGGCCAACGTCCTGACTTTC. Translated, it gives CASSGGQTDFSGANVLTF.

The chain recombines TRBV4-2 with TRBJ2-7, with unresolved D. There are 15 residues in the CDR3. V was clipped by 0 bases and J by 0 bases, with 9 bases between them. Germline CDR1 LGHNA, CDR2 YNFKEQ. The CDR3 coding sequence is TGTGCCAGCAGCCAAGACTCAGGATTCTCCTACGAGCAGTACTTC. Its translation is CASSQDSGFSYEQYF.

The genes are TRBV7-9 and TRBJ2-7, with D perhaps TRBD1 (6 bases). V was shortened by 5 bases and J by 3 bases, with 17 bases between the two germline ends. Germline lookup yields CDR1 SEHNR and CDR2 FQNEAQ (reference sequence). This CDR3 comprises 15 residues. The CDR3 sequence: CASSALGTGHYEQYF. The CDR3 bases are TGTGCCAGCAGCGCCCTCGGGACGGGACACTACGAGCAGTACTTC.

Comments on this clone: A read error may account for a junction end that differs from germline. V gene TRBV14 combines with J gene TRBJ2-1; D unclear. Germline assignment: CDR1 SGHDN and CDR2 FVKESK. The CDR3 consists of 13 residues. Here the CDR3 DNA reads TGTGCCAGCAGCGCTGACTCCTCCAATGAGCAGTTCTTC. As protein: CASSADSSNEQFF.